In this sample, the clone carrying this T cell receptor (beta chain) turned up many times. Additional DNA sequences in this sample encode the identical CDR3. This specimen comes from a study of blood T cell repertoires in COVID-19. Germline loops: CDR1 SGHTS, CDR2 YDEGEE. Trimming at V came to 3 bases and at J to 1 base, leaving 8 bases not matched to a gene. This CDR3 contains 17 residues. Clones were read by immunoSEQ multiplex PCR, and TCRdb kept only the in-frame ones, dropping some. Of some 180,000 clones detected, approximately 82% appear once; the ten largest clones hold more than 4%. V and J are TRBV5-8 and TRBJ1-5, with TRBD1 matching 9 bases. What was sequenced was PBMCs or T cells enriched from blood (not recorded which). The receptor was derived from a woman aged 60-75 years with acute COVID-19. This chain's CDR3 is CASSSPTGGASNQPQHF. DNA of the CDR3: TGTGCCAGCAGCTCCCCTACAGGGGGCGCCAGCAATCAGCCCCAGCATTTT.